This entry is about one TCR beta chain. The sample belongs to a study of blood T cell repertoires in COVID-19. Study background: Acute and convalescent COVID-19 specimens originated in the United States, Italy and Spain. PBMCs, B-cell-depleted T cells, or T cells provided the cDNA or gDNA that made up the material.

Per the study methods: Reference gene primers were amplified, and this amplification served to estimate nucleated cell counts. Measured with immunoSEQ multiplex PCR; TCRdb has only the in-frame clones, and not every one. V and J calls and clone size are given by that table; D and trimming were obtained from the DNA. The sample records 120,000 or so clones, about nine tenths being singletons. Per germline, CDR1 SGHDN and CDR2 FVKESK. V was cut by 3 bases and J by 2 bases, with 13 bases left in between. The CDR3 is 16 amino acids. This rearrangement joins TRBV14 to TRBJ2-2, with D possibly matching TRBD2 (6 bases). This sequence was found in a human donor in a cohort sampled during active COVID-19. Sequencing was performed on peripheral blood. CDR3 sequence reads: CASSHLYGGNTGELFF. The CDR3 DNA follows: TGTGCCAGCAGCCATCTGTACGGGGGAAACACCGGGGAGCTGTTTTTT.